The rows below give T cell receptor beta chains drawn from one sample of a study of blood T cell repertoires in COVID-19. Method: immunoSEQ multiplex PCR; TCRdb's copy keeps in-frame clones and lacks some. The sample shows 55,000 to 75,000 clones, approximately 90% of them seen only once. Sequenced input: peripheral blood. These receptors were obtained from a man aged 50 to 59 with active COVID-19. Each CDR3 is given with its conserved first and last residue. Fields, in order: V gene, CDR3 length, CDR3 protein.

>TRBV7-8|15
CASTARWDRVNEQYF
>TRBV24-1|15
CATSDPRDRSYEQYF
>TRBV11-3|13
CASSLGQDYEQYF
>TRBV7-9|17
CASSLASTSGVQNEQYF
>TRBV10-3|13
CAISGSYREGQYF
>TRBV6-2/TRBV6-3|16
CASSYPRQGADTEAFF
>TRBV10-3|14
CAHKGTKVGNTIYF
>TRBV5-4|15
CASSLAGGEGEKLFF
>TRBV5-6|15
CASSPGQPNTGELFF
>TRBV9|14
CASSVAGGGYGYTF
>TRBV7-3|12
CASSSFHEKLFF
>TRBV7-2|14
CASSLGPSSQGYTF
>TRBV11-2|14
CASSLGQPGETQYF
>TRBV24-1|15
CATSHSGRDTGELFF
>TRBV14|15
CASSQGRARTGELFF
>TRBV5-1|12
CASSLGGGEQYF
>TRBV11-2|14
CASSLVPAGMAQYF
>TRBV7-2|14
CASSGQGESGEQFF
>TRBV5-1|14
CASSAGAGDNEQFF
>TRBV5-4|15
CASSSMTAGGREQYF
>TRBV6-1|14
CASSDLATIDEQYF
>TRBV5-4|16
CASSLPAGGDTDTQYF
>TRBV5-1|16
CASSLGPGLSIYEQYF
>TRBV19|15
CASSITDRGGYEQYF
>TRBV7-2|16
CASSLGRAGSGNTIYF
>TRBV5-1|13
CASSLPGADEQFF
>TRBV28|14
CASRAGGTLGGYTF
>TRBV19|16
CASSTLAVEGTDTQYF
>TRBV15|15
CATSRDLSSYNEQFF
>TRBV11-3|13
CASSLGQDTEAFF
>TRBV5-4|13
CASSLPGTDTQYF
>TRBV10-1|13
CASSRDSNQPQHF